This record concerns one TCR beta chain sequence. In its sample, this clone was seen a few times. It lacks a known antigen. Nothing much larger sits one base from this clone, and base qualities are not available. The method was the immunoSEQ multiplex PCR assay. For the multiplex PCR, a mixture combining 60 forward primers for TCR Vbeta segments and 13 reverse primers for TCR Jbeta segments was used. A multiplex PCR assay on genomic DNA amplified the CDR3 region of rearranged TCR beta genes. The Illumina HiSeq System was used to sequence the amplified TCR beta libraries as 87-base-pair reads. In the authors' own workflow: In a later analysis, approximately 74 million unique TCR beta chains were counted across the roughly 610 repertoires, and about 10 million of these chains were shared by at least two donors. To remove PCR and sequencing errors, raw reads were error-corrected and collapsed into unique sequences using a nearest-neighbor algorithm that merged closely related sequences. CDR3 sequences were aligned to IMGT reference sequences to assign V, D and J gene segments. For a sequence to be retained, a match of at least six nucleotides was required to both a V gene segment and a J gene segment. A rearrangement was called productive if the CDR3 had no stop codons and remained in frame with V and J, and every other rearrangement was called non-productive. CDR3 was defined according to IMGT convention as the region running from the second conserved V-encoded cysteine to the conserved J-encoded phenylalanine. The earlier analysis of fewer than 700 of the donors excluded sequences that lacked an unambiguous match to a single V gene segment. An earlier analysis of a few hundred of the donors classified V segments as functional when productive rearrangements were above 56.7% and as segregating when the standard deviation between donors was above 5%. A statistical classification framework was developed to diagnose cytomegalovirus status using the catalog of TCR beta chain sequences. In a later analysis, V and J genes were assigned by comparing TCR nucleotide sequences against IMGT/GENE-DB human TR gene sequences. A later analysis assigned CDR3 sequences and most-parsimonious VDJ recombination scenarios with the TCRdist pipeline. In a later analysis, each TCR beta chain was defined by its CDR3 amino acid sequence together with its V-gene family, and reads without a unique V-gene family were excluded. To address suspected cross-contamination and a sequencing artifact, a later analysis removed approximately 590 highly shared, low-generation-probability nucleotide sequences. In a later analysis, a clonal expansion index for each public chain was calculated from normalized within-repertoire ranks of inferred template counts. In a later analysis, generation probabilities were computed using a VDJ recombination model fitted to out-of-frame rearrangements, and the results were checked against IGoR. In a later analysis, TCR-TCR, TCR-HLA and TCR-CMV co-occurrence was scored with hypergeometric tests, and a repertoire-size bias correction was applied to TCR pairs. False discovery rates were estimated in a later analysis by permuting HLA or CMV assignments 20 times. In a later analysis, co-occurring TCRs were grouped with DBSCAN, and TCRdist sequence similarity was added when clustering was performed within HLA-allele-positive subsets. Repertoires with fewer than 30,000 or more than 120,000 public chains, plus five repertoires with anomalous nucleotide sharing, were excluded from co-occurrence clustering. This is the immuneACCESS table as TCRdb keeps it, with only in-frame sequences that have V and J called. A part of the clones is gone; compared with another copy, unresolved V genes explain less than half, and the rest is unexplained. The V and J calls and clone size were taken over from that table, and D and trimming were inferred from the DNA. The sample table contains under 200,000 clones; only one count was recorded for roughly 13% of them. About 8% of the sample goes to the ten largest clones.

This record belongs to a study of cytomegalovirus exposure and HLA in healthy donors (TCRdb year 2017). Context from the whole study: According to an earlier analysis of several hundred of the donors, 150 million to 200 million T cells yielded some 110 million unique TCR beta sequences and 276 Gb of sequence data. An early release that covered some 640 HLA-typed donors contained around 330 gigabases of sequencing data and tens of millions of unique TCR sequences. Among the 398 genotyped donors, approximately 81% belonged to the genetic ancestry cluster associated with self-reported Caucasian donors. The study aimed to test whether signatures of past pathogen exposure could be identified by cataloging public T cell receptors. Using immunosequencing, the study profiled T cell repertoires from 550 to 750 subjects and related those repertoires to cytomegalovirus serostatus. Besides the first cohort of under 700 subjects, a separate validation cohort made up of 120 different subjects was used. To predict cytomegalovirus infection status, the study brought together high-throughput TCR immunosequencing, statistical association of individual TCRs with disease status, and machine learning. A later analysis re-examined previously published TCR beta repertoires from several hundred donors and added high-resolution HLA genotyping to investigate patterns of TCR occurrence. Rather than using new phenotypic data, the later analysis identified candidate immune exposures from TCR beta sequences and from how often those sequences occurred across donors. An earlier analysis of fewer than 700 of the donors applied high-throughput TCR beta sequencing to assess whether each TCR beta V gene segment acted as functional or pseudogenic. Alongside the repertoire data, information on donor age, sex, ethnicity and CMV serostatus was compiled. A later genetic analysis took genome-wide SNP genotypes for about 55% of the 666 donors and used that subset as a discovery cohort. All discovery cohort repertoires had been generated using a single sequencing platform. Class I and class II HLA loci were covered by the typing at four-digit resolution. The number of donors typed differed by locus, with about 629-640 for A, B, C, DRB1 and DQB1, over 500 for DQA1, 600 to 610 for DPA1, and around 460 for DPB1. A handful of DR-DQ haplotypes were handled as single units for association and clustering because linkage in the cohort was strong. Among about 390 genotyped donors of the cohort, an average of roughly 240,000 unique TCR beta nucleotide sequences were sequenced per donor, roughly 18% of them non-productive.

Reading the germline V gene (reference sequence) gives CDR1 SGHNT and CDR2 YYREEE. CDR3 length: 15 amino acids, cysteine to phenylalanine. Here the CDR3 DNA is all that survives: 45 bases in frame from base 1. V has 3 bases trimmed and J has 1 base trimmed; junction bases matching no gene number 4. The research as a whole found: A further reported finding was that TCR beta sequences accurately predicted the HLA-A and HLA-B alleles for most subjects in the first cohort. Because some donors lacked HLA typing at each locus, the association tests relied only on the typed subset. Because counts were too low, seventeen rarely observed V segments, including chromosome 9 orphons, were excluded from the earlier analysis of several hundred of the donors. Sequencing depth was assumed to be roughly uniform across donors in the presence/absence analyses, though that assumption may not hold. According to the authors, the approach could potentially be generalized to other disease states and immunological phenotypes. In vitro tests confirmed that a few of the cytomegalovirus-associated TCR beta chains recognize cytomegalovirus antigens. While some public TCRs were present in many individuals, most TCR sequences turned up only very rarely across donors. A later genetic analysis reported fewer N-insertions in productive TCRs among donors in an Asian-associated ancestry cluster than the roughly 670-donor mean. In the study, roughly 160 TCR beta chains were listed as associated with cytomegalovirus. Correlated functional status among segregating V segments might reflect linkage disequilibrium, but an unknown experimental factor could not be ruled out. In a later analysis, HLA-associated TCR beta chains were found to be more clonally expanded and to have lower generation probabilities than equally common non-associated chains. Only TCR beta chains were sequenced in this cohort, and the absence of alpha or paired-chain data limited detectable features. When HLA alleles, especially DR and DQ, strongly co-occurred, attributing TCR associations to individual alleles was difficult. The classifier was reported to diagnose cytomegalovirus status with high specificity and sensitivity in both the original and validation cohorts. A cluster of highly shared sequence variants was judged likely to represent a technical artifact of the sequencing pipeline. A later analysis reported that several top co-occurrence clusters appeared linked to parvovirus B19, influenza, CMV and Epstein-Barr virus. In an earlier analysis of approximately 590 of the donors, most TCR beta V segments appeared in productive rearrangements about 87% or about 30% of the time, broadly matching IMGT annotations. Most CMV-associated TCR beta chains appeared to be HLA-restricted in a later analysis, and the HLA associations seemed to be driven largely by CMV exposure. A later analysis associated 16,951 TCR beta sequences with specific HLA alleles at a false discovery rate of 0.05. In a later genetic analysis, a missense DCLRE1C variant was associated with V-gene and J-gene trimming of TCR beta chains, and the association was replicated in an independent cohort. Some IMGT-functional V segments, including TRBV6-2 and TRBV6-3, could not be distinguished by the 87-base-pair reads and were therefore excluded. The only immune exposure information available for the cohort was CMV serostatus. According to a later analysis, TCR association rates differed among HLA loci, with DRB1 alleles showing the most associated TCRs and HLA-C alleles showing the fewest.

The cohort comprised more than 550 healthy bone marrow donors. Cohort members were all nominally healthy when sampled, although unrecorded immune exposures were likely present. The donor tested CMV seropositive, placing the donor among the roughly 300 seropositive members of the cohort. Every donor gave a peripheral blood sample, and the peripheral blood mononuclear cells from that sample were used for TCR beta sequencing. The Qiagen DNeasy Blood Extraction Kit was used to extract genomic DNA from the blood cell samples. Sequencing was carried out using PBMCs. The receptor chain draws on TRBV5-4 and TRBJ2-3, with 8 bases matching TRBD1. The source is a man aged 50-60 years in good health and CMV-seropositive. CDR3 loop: CASSSLGQGTDTQYF. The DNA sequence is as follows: TGTGCCAGCAGCTCCTTGGGACAGGGCACAGATACGCAGTATTTT.